This TCR beta chain was profiled in a study of patients and donors after allogeneic stem cell transplantation. Using its own MiXCR run on the RT-PCR reads, TCRdb lists one record per CDR3 protein. The table includes approximately 200,000 distinct CDR3 sequences, more than 35% detected once. V lost 1 base to trimming and J lost 3 bases, with 9 bases between them. The CDR3 extends over 13 amino acids. Germline CDR1 and CDR2: DFQATT and SNEGSKA (reference sequence). The V gene is TRBV20-1, the J gene TRBJ1-1, with D perhaps TRBD1 (5 bases). Sequencing was done on a sample of blood, either unsorted or a sorted T cell fraction (not recorded which). The sequence came from a human donor who was either an allogeneic HSCT recipient or a stem cell or donor lymphocyte infusion donor (not recorded which). It is not recorded whose cells these are; they may come from a transplant donor. CDR3 amino acids: CSARGGTDTEAFF. The CDR3, as DNA: TGCAGTGCTAGAGGGGGGACTGACACTGAAGCTTTCTTT.